This TCR beta chain was captured by sequencing in a study of blood T cells in healthy people across ages. Researchers report isolating at least 7 million PBMCs per sample. It was with a sample-barcoded 5' primer and a J-beta primer mix that a second PCR of roughly 6 to 12 cycles was run. Through a template-switch adaptor with 12 random nucleotides, each cDNA molecule received a tag. Using its own MiXCR run on the 5' RACE reads, TCRdb lists one record per CDR3 protein. The sample lists fewer than 2 million distinct CDR3 sequences; approximately 40% were seen once. This clonotype was seen a handful of times. The sample comprised blood. The clonotype comes from a human donor in good health.

The CDR3, as DNA: TGTGCCAGCAGTTCAGGGACAGGGATTTTACTCGGAGAAAAACTGTTTTTT. It yields the protein CASSSGTGILLGEKLFF. The V gene is TRBV27, the J gene TRBJ1-4, with TRBD1 identical over 9 bases. V lost 4 bases, J lost 8 bases, and 14 bases stayed unmatched. The CDR3 covers 17 residues. Germline CDR1 is MNHEY and CDR2 is SMNVEV (reference sequence).